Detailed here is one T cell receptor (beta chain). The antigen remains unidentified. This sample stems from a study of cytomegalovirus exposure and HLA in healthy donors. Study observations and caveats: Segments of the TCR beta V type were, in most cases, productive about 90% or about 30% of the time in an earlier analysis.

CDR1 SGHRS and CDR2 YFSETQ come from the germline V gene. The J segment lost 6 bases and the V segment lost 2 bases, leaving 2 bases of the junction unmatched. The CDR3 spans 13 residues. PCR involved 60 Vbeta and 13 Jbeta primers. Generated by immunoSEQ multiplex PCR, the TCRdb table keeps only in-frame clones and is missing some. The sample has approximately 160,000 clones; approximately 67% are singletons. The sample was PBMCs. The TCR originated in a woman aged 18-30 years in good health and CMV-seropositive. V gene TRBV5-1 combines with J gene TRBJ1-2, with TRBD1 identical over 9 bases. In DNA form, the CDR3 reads TGCGCCAGCAGCTTCAGGACAGGGGATGGCTACACCTTC. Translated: CASSFRTGDGYTF.